The sequence of this T cell receptor beta chain was determined in a study of sequential checkpoint blockade in melanoma (dated 2019 in TCRdb). Broadly, across the study: Using 1:1 randomization, the trial assigned patients either to first-line nivolumab followed by ipilimumab (arm A) or to ipilimumab followed by nivolumab (arm B). Maintenance nivolumab came after both trial sequences. DNA from roughly 92 pretreatment melanoma tumor samples was subjected to TCRbeta immunosequencing. For 20 to 25 patients, matched tumor biopsies were obtained before treatment and at week 13, following single-agent nivolumab (arm A) or ipilimumab (arm B). In about 80% of the matched pre- and post-treatment tumor biopsy pairs, both biopsies came from the same lesion. The study at large found these results: Achieving clinical benefit was about 30 times more likely for patients whose tumor T-cell fraction and clonality increased by week 13. Among patients in the nivolumab-first arm (arm A), tumor TIL clonality before treatment was associated with response (P = .04). Small sample sizes and reduced statistical power limited the within-arm analyses of tumor T-cell fraction. The response-prediction model combining TCR metrics and mutation burden needs validation in larger, independent patient cohorts. Tumor T-cell fraction and clonality correlated with PD-L1 staining and CD8+ T-cell counts but not with mutational load.

On this clone itself: There is no known antigen for this receptor. Base qualities are not recorded, but no much larger clone differs from it by a single base.

V is clipped by 6 bases and J by 4 bases, and the sequence between their germline boundaries is 11 bases long. Including cysteine and phenylalanine, the CDR3 has 13 amino acids. This entry keeps only the CDR3 DNA: 39 bases, framed from base 1. As encoded in the germline V gene, CDR1 is WSHSY while CDR2 is SAAADI. TCRbeta CDR3 regions were immunosequenced from genomic DNA with the immunoSEQ Assay. Genomic DNA was amplified by bias-controlled multiplex PCR before high-throughput sequencing. The study's own analysis went as follows. To quantify the absolute abundance of each unique TCRbeta CDR3 region, the sequences were collapsed and filtered. Clonality, defined as 1 minus Pielou's evenness, was calculated using productive rearrangements only. Tumor T-cell fraction was calculated by normalizing TCRbeta template counts to the amount of usable DNA, which was estimated from several housekeeping genes. A previously published method was used to identify clones with significantly greater frequencies in on-treatment samples than in baseline samples. The immuneACCESS repertoire file appears here via TCRdb, limited to in-frame rearrangements. These files lack a portion of the clones; in checked studies, under half of the deficit traces to unresolved V genes, and the cause of the others is not known. V, J and clone size derive from that table, while D and trimming were established from the DNA sequence. This sample lists approximately 20,000 clones; about 28% were detected once. Together, the top ten hold more than 5.5% of the sample.

Per the publication, the treatment or condition label means: randomized to nivolumab then ipilimumab (arm A) or the reverse (arm B). No trial patient had received prior DNA-damaging chemotherapy. Samples were obtained from patients with melanoma enrolled in CheckMate 064, a randomized, open-label phase II trial of sequential checkpoint blockade. Genomic DNA from formalin-fixed paraffin-embedded (FFPE) tissue samples was used for tumor TCR sequencing. The source of this sequence is a human donor with melanoma. The chain employs TRBV10-2 and TRBJ2-3; no confident D gene assignment can be made. The starting material was tumor tissue (inferred from file names), obtained from a patient given nivolumab and ipilimumab in sequence. The CDR3: CASRTGRADTQYF. The nucleotide sequence is given as TGCGCCAGCAGGACTGGAAGAGCAGATACGCAGTATTTT.